This T cell receptor beta chain was obtained from a study of vaccination and CD4 T cells after COVID-19. Looking at the study overall: The authors gave control cultures a CEFX pool, an HIV-1 Nef pool, or no peptide.

Sequenced with the Oncomine TCR Beta short-read assay was DNA taken from cultured CD4+ T cells. TCRdb independently ran MiXCR on the PCR reads; one entry per CDR3 protein. This table holds 10,000 to 14,000 distinct CDR3 sequences, roughly two thirds found once. Comments on this clonotype: Antigen unknown.

There are 15 residues in the CDR3. CDR1 and CDR2 from the germline V gene are SNHLY and FYNNEI. The ends were cut back, 6 bases at V and 0 bases at J, with 14 bases in the middle. Treatment here: roughly 11-day PBMC culture with coronavirus spike peptide pools or control peptides (ViraFEST assay). The receptor comes from a human donor who had recovered from COVID-19. The sequenced sample was CD4+ T cells from blood, cultured in vitro, obtained before SARS-CoV-2 vaccination. The rearrangement joins TRBV2 to TRBJ1-2; no reliable D call. CDR3 nucleotides: TGTGCCAGCAGGACCGCACCGACAACTAACTATGGCTACACCTTC. This gives the protein CASRTAPTTNYGYTF.